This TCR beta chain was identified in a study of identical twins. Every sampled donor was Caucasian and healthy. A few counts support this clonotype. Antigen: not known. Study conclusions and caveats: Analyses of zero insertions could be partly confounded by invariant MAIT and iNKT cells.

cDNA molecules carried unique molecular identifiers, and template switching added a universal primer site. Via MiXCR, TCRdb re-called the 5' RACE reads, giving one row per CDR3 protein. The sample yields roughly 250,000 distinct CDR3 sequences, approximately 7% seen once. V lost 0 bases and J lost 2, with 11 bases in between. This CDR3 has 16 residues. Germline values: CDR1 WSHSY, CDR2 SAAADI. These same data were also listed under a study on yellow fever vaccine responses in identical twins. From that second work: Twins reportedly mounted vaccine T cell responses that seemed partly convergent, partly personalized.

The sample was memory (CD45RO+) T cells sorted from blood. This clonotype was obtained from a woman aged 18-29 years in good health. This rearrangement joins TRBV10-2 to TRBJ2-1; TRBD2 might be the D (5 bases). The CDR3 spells CASSESALAAYNEQFF. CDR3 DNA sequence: TGCGCCAGCAGTGAGTCAGCTCTAGCAGCCTACAATGAGCAGTTCTTC.